Following are 5 T cell receptor beta chains from one sample sequenced in a study of blood T cell repertoires in COVID-19. TCRdb's copy holds only in-frame clones and misses some; the assay was immunoSEQ multiplex PCR. This sample has roughly 98,000 clones, with around 82% found just once. Sequenced: peripheral blood. Receptor source: a man in his 70s with active or convalescent COVID-19.

The chain uses TRBV9 and TRBJ1-3, with 7 bases lining up with TRBD1. The junction had 7 bases not matched to a gene; V was cut back by 3 bases and J by 1 base. This CDR3 is built from 16 residues. CDR1 and CDR2 (germline): SGDLS, YYNGEE. The CDR3 spells CASSALQGLSGNTIYF. CDR3 sequence (DNA): TGTGCCAGCAGCGCACTACAGGGGCTTTCTGGAAACACCATATATTTT.

This clone has a handful of counts. The V call is TRBV6-1, the J call TRBJ2-1; TRBD2 is a possible D gene (6 bases). The CDR3 length is 18 residues. Trimming removed 1 base from V and 2 bases from J, with 18 bases in between. Germline loops: CDR1 MNHNS, CDR2 SASEGT. In nucleotides, the CDR3 is TGTGCCAGCAGTGAAGGTCTGGGCGGGATGGGCCCCTACAATGAGCAGTTCTTC. Amino acids: CASSEGLGGMGPYNEQFF.

V and J are TRBV6-5 and TRBJ2-4, with 7 nucleotides matching TRBD2. The ends lost 0 bases at V and 9 bases at J; junction bases unmatched: 8. CDR1 MNHEY and CDR2 SVGAGI come from the germline V gene. This CDR3 has 15 residues. For the CDR3, the DNA is TGTGCCAGCAGTTACTCTTTGTTGGGGGGGGGCATTCAGTACTTC. Its protein product is CASSYSLLGGGIQYF.

J is TRBJ1-1 and V is TRBV6-1; no definite D call. The V and J ends lost 10 bases and 1 base respectively, with 7 bases between them. Germline-derived CDR1 and CDR2 are MNHNS and SASEGT. This CDR3 contains 11 residues. CDR3 DNA: TGTGCCATCACGGGGAACACTGAAGCTTTCTTT. It yields the protein CAITGNTEAFF.

The gene calls are TRBV12-5 and TRBJ2-3; 14 bases align to TRBD2. Trimming took 1 base from V and 3 from J; bases not matched to a gene: 6. Germline-derived CDR1 and CDR2 are LGHNT and FRNRAP. This CDR3 region has 18 residues. The CDR3 DNA follows: TGTGCTAGTGGTTTGGGCGGGACTAGCGGGGGTAGGACAGATACGCAGTATTTT. It is translated as CASGLGGTSGGRTDTQYF.